This TCR beta chain appears in the sequencing data of a study of PD-1 blockade in classical Hodgkin lymphoma. Time point meaning: cycle 4 day 1 (C4D1), after less than 7 weeks of nivolumab. Every patient was affected by relapse after autologous stem cell transplantation, while exposure to brentuximab vedotin was not uniform. Best overall response was complete response, partial response or progressive disease in these relapsed/refractory classical Hodgkin lymphoma patients. Turning to this clone: The antigen is undetermined.

General study findings and limits: Partial responders and progressors had significantly lower baseline TCR diversity. Newly diagnosed patients reportedly had lower baseline TCR diversity than healthy donors. With CD4+ cells, TCR diversity rose significantly by C4D1, but not with CD8+ cells.

Libraries were prepared by immunoSEQ multiplex PCR; TCRdb keeps only in-frame clonotypes and omits some of them. There are about 93,000 clones in the sample; roughly 73% occur only once, and about 9.4% lies in the top ten. The TCR comes from a human donor with classical Hodgkin lymphoma. Sample: peripheral blood mononuclear cells (PBMCs), taken before the fourth cycle of nivolumab.

Written as DNA, the CDR3 is TGTGCCAGCACCCACGACTGGACTAATGAAAAACTGTTTTTT. Its protein product is CASTHDWTNEKLFF. The chain couples TRBV6-5 to TRBJ1-4; D not resolved. V was trimmed by 7 bases and J by 2 bases, leaving 11 bases between them. CDR1 MNHEY and CDR2 SVGAGI come from the germline V gene. The CDR3 totals 14 residues.